This TCR beta chain was profiled in a study of blood T cell repertoires in COVID-19. The germline CDR1 and CDR2 sequences are GTSNPN and SVGIG (reference sequence). The CDR3 length is 16 residues. V was pared by 3 bases and J by 10 bases, with 13 bases of the junction left unmatched. TCRdb keeps only in-frame clones here, not all; method: immunoSEQ multiplex PCR. The data contain some 400,000 clones, about 87% of them singletons. Researchers sorted participants into cohorts using their self-reported clinical history. In Cohort 3, a recovered donor had either two negative PCRs, clearance, or symptom resolution.

The TCR was taken from a man under 40 who had recovered from COVID-19. The sample was PBMCs or T cells enriched from blood (not recorded which). V usage is TRBV30 and J usage is TRBJ1-6, with TRBD1 matching over 9 bases. CDR3 in amino acids: CAWRDPTGTGPSPLHF. DNA for the CDR3: TGTGCCTGGAGGGATCCCACCGGGACAGGGCCCTCACCCCTCCACTTT. Drawing the rest from reference TRBV30 and TRBJ1-6, the complete variable domain is SQTIHQWPATLVQPVGSPLSLECTVEGTSNPNLYWYRQAAGRGLQLLFYSVGIGQISSEVPQNLSASRPQDRQFILSSKKLLLSDSGFYLCAWRDPTGTGPSPLHFGNGTRLTVT.